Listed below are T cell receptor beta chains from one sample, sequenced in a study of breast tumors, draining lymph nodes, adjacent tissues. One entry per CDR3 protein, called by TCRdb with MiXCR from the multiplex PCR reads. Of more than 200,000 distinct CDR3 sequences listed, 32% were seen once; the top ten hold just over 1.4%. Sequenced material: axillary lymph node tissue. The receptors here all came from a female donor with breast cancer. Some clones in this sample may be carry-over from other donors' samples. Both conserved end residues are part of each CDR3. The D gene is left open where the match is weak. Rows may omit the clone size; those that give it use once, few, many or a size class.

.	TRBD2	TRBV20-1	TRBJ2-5	TGCAGTGCAGTAGCGGGAGTGGGGCAAGAGACCCAGTACTTC	CSAVAGVGQETQYF
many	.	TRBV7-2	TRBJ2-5	TGTGCCAGCAGCTCCCTTAGGGGCGGGGAGACCCAGTACTTC	CASSSLRGGETQYF
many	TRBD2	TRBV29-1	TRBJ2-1	TGCAGCGTCCCGAGACTAGCGGGAGACAATGAGCAGTTCTTC	CSVPRLAGDNEQFF
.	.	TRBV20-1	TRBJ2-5	TGCAGTGCTAGAGCCCCGGGGAAGACCCCGTACTTC	CSARAPGKTPYF
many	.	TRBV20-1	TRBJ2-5	TGCAGTGCTAGAGAAAACCGGGAGACCCAGTACTTC	CSARENRETQYF
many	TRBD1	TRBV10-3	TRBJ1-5	TGTGCCATCAGTCCCTCCGGGACAGATAATCAGCCCCAGCATTTT	CAISPSGTDNQPQHF
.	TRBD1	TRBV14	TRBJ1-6	TGTGCCAGCAGCCAAGATAGGGCGGGACAGACGAATTCACCCCTCCACTTT	CASSQDRAGQTNSPLHF
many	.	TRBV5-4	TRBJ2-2	TGTGCCAGCAGCGAATCGGGAGTACGTCCCGGGGAGCTGTTTTTT	CASSESGVRPGELFF
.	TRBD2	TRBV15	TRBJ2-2	TGTGCCACCGCAGGTTGGGCTAGCGGAATTGACACCGGGGAGCTGTTTTTT	CATAGWASGIDTGELFF
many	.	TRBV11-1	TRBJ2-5	TGTGCCAGCAGCCCAACCTTGGGACATGGGCGAGAGACCCAGTACTTC	CASSPTLGHGRETQYF
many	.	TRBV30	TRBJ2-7	TGTGCCTGGAGTAGGTATAGGACGGACGAGCAGTACTTC	CAWSRYRTDEQYF
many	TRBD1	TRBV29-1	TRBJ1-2	TGCAGCGTTGAAGTCAGGACAGGCGGCTACACCTTC	CSVEVRTGGYTF
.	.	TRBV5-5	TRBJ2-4	TGTGCCAGCAGCCGGACTCTGACAGCATTTCAGTACTTC	CASSRTLTAFQYF
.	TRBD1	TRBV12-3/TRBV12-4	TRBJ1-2	TGTGCCAGCAGTCCAACCGGGACAGGGGGTAACTATGGCTACACCTTC	CASSPTGTGGNYGYTF
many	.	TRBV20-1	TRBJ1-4	TGCAGTGCTAGAGATCCGGCAGACGGTAATGAAAAACTGTTTTTT	CSARDPADGNEKLFF
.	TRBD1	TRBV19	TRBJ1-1	TGTGCCAGCGACAGGGGTACTGAAGCTTTCTTT	CASDRGTEAFF
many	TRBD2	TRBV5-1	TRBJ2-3	TGCGCCAGCAGCCCCGGGGGGGACACAGATACGCAGTATTTT	CASSPGGDTDTQYF
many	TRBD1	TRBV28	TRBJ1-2	TGTGCCAGCAGTTCGTCCGGGACAGGGGGCGGTGGCTACACCTTC	CASSSSGTGGGGYTF
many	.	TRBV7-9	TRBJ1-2	TGTGCCAGCAGCCTAGGGCAGGCGGTCTATGGCTACACCTTC	CASSLGQAVYGYTF
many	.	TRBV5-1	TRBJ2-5	TGCGCCAGCAGCCTCCAGTCGTTCGACTTAGAGACCCAGTACTTC	CASSLQSFDLETQYF
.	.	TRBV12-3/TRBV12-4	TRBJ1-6	TGTGCCAGCAGTCGGGACCTCCGGGCGCAGCAGTACTTT	CASSRDLRAQQYF
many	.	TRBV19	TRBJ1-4	TGTGCCAGTAGTATATCAAGTGCAACTAATGAAAAACTGTTTTTT	CASSISSATNEKLFF
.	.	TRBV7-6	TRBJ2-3	TGTGCCAGCAGCGCAGGACAGAAAAAAGATACGCAGTATTTT	CASSAGQKKDTQYF
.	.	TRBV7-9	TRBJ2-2	TGTGCCAGCAGCTTGGGTCGGGGAGCTTTTTTT	CASSLGRGAFF
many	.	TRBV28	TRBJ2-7	TGTGCCAGCAGTTTTGGCCCGGGGTTCTACGAGCAGTACTTC	CASSFGPGFYEQYF
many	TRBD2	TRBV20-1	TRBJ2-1	TGCAGTGCGGGGGGGGATCTCAATATCAATGAGCAGTTCTTC	CSAGGDLNINEQFF
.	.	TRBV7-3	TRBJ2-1	TGTGCCAACAGCTTATACCTAGCGGGACAGGTTGAGCAGCTCTTC	CANSLYLAGQVEQLF
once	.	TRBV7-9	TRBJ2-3	TGTGCAGGCAGCTTAGCTCCTAGCGGCACAGATACGCAGTATTTT	CAGSLAPSGTDTQYF
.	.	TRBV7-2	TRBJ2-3	TGTGCCAGCAGCCAACAGGGCTACAATGAGCAGTATTTT	CASSQQGYNEQYF
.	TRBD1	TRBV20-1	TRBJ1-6	TGCAGTGCTAGCGGCGGGACAGGGGCAAATTCCTATAATTCACCCCTCCACTTT	CSASGGTGANSYNSPLHF
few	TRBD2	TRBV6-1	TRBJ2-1	TGTGCCAGCAGGCGACTAGCGGTCCTCCCCAATGAGCAGTTCTTC	CASRRLAVLPNEQFF
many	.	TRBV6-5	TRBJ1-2	TGTGCCAGCAGTCATCGACTGAGCCCTAACTATGGCTACACCTTC	CASSHRLSPNYGYTF
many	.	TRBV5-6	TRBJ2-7	TGTGCCAGCAGCTCGACAGACTCCCCCCAAACCTACGAGCAGTACTTC	CASSSTDSPQTYEQYF
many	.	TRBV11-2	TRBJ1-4	TGTGCCAGCAGCTTAGGTGGGAGTCTCGGTGAAAAACTGTTTTTT	CASSLGGSLGEKLFF
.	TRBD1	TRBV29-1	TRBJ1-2	TGCAGCGTTGAAGATCGGGGACAGGGGGGTAACTATGGCTACACCTTC	CSVEDRGQGGNYGYTF
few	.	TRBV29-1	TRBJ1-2	TGCAGCGTTGCGGGGGGACTAAACTATGGCTACACCTTC	CSVAGGLNYGYTF
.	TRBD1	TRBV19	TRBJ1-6	TGTGCCAGTAGTACCGGGACAGGGAACGGAGGAATTTCACCCCTCCACTTT	CASSTGTGNGGISPLHF